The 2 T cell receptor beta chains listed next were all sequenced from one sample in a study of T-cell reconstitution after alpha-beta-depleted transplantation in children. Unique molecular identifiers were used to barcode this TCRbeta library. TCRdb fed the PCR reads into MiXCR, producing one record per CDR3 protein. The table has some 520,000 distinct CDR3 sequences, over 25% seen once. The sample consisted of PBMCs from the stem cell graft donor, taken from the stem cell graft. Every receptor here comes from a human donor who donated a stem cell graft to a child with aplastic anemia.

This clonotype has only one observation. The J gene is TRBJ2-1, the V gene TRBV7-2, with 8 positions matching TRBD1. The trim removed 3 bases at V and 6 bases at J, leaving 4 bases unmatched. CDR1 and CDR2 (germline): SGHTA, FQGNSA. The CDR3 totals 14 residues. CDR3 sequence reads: CASSLRGTGNEQFF. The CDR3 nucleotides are TGTGCCAGCAGCTTGAGGGGGACAGGCAATGAGCAGTTCTTC.

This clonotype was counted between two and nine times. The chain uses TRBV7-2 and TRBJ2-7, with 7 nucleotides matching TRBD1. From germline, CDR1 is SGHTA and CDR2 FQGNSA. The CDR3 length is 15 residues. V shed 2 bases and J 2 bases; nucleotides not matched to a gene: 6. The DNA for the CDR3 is TGTGCCAGCAGCTTATACGACAGGGTAACCTACGAGCAGTACTTC. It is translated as CASSLYDRVTYEQYF.